This is a list of T cell receptor beta chains from one sample in a study of cytomegalovirus exposure and HLA in healthy donors. Using immunoSEQ multiplex PCR, the repertoire was profiled, and TCRdb retains in-frame clones only, with some absent. Seen here are about 77,000 clones, about 80% observed once, and the top ten hold 3% to 3.5%. Sequenced material: PBMCs. The receptors were gathered from a man aged 40-49 years in good health and CMV-seronegative. Each CDR3 is given with its conserved first and last residue. The order of the fields is D gene, J gene, V gene, clone size, CDR3 DNA, CDR3 protein. D genes are given only for firm matches. Clone size appears in some rows only: once, few, many, or a class for an expanded clone.

TRBD2 TRBJ2-5 TRBV29-1 . TGCAGCGCTGGGGGACTACAAGAGACCCAGTACTTC CSAGGLQETQYF
. TRBJ2-6 TRBV5-8 few TGTGCCAGCAGCTTTCCGGACAGACACTCTCGGGCCAACGTCCTGACTTTC CASSFPDRHSRANVLTF
. TRBJ1-6 TRBV7-2 . TGTGCCAGCAGCCGCGGGGCAGCTCTCAATTCACCCCTCCACTTT CASSRGAALNSPLHF
. TRBJ1-1 TRBV7-2 . TGTGCCAGCAGTTACGACAGGAACACTGAAGCTTTCTTT CASSYDRNTEAFF
. TRBJ1-1 TRBV7-3 once TGTTCCAGCAGCCCCCGTGCAGGAATGAACACTGAAGCTTTCTTT CSSSPRAGMNTEAFF
TRBD1 TRBJ1-4 TRBV5-1 . TGCGCCAGCAGCTTGGGACAGGGAGCTGAAAAACTGTTTTTT CASSLGQGAEKLFF
. TRBJ1-3 TRBV30 . TGTGCCTGGAACGGCAGGGGAACGGTAGGGGACTCTGGAAACACCATATATTTT CAWNGRGTVGDSGNTIYF
. TRBJ2-5 TRBV15 . TGTGCCACCAGCAGAACACGGGAAGGGCAAGAGACCCAGTACTTC CATSRTREGQETQYF
. TRBJ1-1 TRBV7-2 . TGTGCCAGCAGCTTATGGGAGACCTTGAACACTGAAGCTTTCTTT CASSLWETLNTEAFF
TRBD1 TRBJ2-7 TRBV28 . TGTGCCAGCAGAGCAGGGGGTAGGGGCCTCTCCGAGCAGTACTTC CASRAGGRGLSEQYF
. TRBJ1-4 TRBV19 . TGTGCCAGTGGGCCCCTCGCGACAGATAATGAAAAACTGTTTTTT CASGPLATDNEKLFF
. TRBJ2-2 TRBV5-4 . TGTGCCAGCAGCTTTGGTACAGCCAACACCGGGGAGCTGTTTTTT CASSFGTANTGELFF
. TRBJ1-1 TRBV7-8 . TGTGCCAGCAGCCCAAGCAGGGGTGGAAAAATGAACACTGAAGCTTTCTTT CASSPSRGGKMNTEAFF
. TRBJ2-7 TRBV11-2 . TGTGCCAGCAGCTTAGCTTTCAACTACGAGCAGTACTTC CASSLAFNYEQYF
TRBD1 TRBJ1-3 TRBV18 once TGTGCCAGCTCATCAAGACAGGGGGATTTTTCTGGAAACACCATATATTTT CASSSRQGDFSGNTIYF
. TRBJ2-4 TRBV2 . TGTGCCAGCAGTGAACGGGAGGGGGCGCGGGCCAAAAACATTCAGTACTTC CASSEREGARAKNIQYF
. TRBJ1-5 TRBV4-1 . TGCGCCAGCAGCCGGGGGCAGGGACCCAATCAGCCCCAGCATTTT CASSRGQGPNQPQHF
. TRBJ2-5 TRBV5-1 once TGCGCCAGCAGCTGGGGAGGGACAGGGACTAGAGGGGACCAGTACTTC CASSWGGTGTRGDQYF
TRBD1 TRBJ1-2 TRBV6-5 . TGTGCCAGCAGTTACCCGCCGGGTGGGACAGGGGATATTACCTTC CASSYPPGGTGDITF
TRBD2 TRBJ2-3 TRBV27 . TGTGCCAGCAGTTTACTAGCGGGGAACACAGATACGCAGTATTTT CASSLLAGNTDTQYF
TRBD1 TRBJ2-7 TRBV19 few TGTGCCAGTAGTATCCCTGGGACAGGGAGCTCCTACGAGCAGTACTTC CASSIPGTGSSYEQYF
. TRBJ1-3 TRBV6-5 . TGTGCCAGCAGTTACTCCGGGGGGTTTCCTGGAAACACCATATATTTT CASSYSGGFPGNTIYF
. TRBJ1-5 TRBV19 . TGTGCCAGTAGTACTCAAATCGGAGTAGGCAATCAGCCCCAGCATTTT CASSTQIGVGNQPQHF
TRBD1 TRBJ2-2 TRBV29-1 . TGCAGCGCAAACACAGGGGGCACGAACACCGGGGAGCTGTTTTTT CSANTGGTNTGELFF
. TRBJ1-1 TRBV7-2 few TGTGCCAGCAGCTTATTGGGCAGTATGAACACTGAAGCTTTCTTT CASSLLGSMNTEAFF
TRBD1 TRBJ2-7 TRBV5-1 . TGCGCCAGCAGCGCCGGGACAGGCCCCTACGAGCAGTACTTC CASSAGTGPYEQYF
. TRBJ1-1 TRBV5-1 . TGCGCCAGCAGCTTGGTGTCAGGGCACATGAACACTGAAGCTTTCTTT CASSLVSGHMNTEAFF
. TRBJ1-1 TRBV7-2 . TGTGCCAGCAGCCTTGTCAGAATCAACACTGAAGCTTTCTTT CASSLVRINTEAFF
. TRBJ1-4 TRBV30 . TGTGCCTGGAGTGTAATGGGGGCGGCCTATCAACTGTTTTTT CAWSVMGAAYQLFF
TRBD2 TRBJ2-2 TRBV5-6 few TGTGCCAGCAGCTTCTACAGCGGGGGGGCCCTCACCGGGGAGCTGTTTTTT CASSFYSGGALTGELFF
TRBD2 TRBJ2-1 TRBV6-4 . TGTGCCAGCAGTGGAGGCGGGACTAGCGGTACTGAGCAGTTCTTC CASSGGGTSGTEQFF
TRBD1 TRBJ2-5 TRBV28 . TGTGCGGGGGGAGGATCCGGGACAGGGCAAGAGACCCAGTACTTC CAGGGSGTGQETQYF
TRBD2 TRBJ2-7 TRBV5-4 once TGTGCCAGCGGTCTAGCGGGGGCCGCCTACGAGCAGTACTTC CASGLAGAAYEQYF
. TRBJ2-7 TRBV6-6 few TGTGCCAGTACCTTAGCCGGGTCCTCGGATCGGTACTTC CASTLAGSSDRYF
TRBD1 TRBJ1-6 TRBV11-2 medium-sized TGTGCCAGCAGCCTGACCGGGACAGTCTCCTATAATTCACCCCTCCACTTT CASSLTGTVSYNSPLHF
TRBD1 TRBJ2-7 TRBV6-1 . TGTGCCAGCAGTGAATACCAGGGGGAATTCTACGAGCAGTACTTC CASSEYQGEFYEQYF
TRBD1 TRBJ1-5 TRBV5-1 . TGCGCCAGCAGCCTCACAGGGGGCGAGGGTCAGCCCCAGCATTTT CASSLTGGEGQPQHF
. TRBJ2-7 TRBV14 . TGTGCCAGCAGCCATCCGAGAAGGGGGACCTCAGCCCGCGAGCAGTACTTC CASSHPRRGTSAREQYF
TRBD1 TRBJ1-1 TRBV6-1 . TGTGCCAGCAGCTCTAGGGGGCTGGACACTGAAGCTTTCTTT CASSSRGLDTEAFF
. TRBJ1-1 TRBV27 . TGTGCCAGCAGTGCCTCCGGGGTGAACACTGAAGCTTTCTTT CASSASGVNTEAFF
TRBD1 TRBJ1-5 TRBV27 . TGTGCCAGCAGTCGGACAGGGGGCGGGCAGCCCCAGCATTTT CASSRTGGGQPQHF
TRBD1 TRBJ1-4 TRBV4-3 . TGCGCCAGCAGCCAACAAATGACAGGGTCGAGTGAAAAACTGTTTTTT CASSQQMTGSSEKLFF
. TRBJ1-2 TRBV5-6 . TGTGCCAGCAGCCTTGGGACGGAGGGCTACCCCTTC CASSLGTEGYPF
TRBD1 TRBJ1-2 TRBV6-5 . TGTGCCAGCTCTCGGACAGGGGGCAACTATGGCTACACCTTC CASSRTGGNYGYTF
TRBD2 TRBJ2-1 TRBV19 few TGTGCCAGTAGTAGTGTACTAGCGGGACGCAATGAGCAGTTCTTC CASSSVLAGRNEQFF
. TRBJ1-1 TRBV4-1 few TGCGCCAGCAGCCAACAAGTCGGGGGGGGGAACACTGAAGCTTTCTTT CASSQQVGGGNTEAFF
. TRBJ1-4 TRBV19 . TGTGCCAGTAGTATAGGGGCTGCAACTAATGAAAAACTGTTTTTT CASSIGAATNEKLFF
TRBD2 TRBJ2-3 TRBV5-4 . TGTGCCAGCAGCCCACATGACCTAGCGGGGGGAGGGGCGCAGTATTTT CASSPHDLAGGGAQYF
. TRBJ1-1 TRBV29-1 once TGCAGCATTAATTACAGGACGCACACTGAAGCTTTCTTT CSINYRTHTEAFF
. TRBJ1-4 TRBV5-1 once TGCGCCAGCAGGCGCCGCCCGGATGAAAAACTGTTTTTT CASRRRPDEKLFF
. TRBJ2-4 TRBV6-1 . TGTGCCAGCAGTGAAGCGGCAGGTAGTCAAAACATTCAGTACTTC CASSEAAGSQNIQYF
. TRBJ2-1 TRBV10-3 . TGTGCCATCAGTGAAAATCCCCAGAAGCAGACAAACAATGAGCAGTTCTTC CAISENPQKQTNNEQFF
. TRBJ1-2 TRBV15 . TGTGCCACCAGCAGAGATTACGGGTCCGTTTATGGCTACACCTTC CATSRDYGSVYGYTF
TRBD1 TRBJ2-2 TRBV7-3 . TGTGCCAGCAGCCCCCGGCCCCCCGGGGACAGGGCCACCGGGGAGCTGTTTTTT CASSPRPPGDRATGELFF
TRBD2 TRBJ2-1 TRBV10-3 few TGTGCCATCAGTGACACGGGGGGATTCGCTGAGCAGTTCTTC CAISDTGGFAEQFF
. TRBJ1-5 TRBV18 . TGTGCCAGCTCACCATCTTATAGCAATCAGCCCCAGCATTTT CASSPSYSNQPQHF
. TRBJ1-6 TRBV6-5 . TGTGCCAGCAGTTTGGTGGAGAATTCACCCCTCCACTTT CASSLVENSPLHF